This T cell receptor beta chain was profiled in a study of early T cells in non-severe SARS-CoV-2 infection. Study at large: It was bulk RNA from unsorted whole blood that was sequenced, and the chains were unpaired. Study outcomes and limitations: There was a bias toward anti-spike CD8 responses in VDJdb matching, which missed private and CD4 specificities.

TCRdb reprocessed the 5' RACE reads via MiXCR and lists one record per CDR3 protein. The sample includes fewer than 55,000 distinct CDR3 sequences, 6% to 7% of them seen just once. Per germline, CDR1 SGHTA and CDR2 FQGNSA. Trimming removed 8 bases from V and 1 base from J, with 10 bases in between. This CDR3 has 13 amino acids. In this sample, this clonotype turned up a few times. Its specificity is unknown. The sequence was obtained from an adult who was a healthcare worker with PCR-confirmed SARS-CoV-2 infection or an uninfected control (not recorded which). The sequencing here drew on whole blood, taken at baseline. The rearrangement links TRBV7-2 to TRBJ2-3; the D gene is possibly TRBD2 (5 bases). CDR3 sequence: CASRDGGTDTQYF. CDR3 in DNA: TGTGCCAGCCGGGATGGGGGCACAGATACGCAGTATTTT.